The next 6 T cell receptor beta chains were all read from a single sample in a study of type 1 regulatory T cells (dated by TCRdb to about 2021). The listed sequencing device is Illumina MiSeq. TCRdb reran the public reads through fastp at Q25 and MiXCR, keeping productive beta chains. Every distinct CDR3 protein forms one entry, paired with its most common genes and DNA. This sample is represented by tens of thousands of distinct CDR3 sequences; more than 20% of them were singletons. The ten largest clonotypes hold around 8% of the sample. Broad study findings and their caveats: A more restricted TCR repertoire was observed in Tr1 cells than in non-Tr1 cells, and this restriction was interpreted in the study as alloantigen-induced clonal expansion.

Antigens of these TCRs are unknown. Sequencing input: cultured type 1 regulatory T (Tr1) cells, either the whole culture or a sorted fraction (not recorded which). The cell subset or site label on this specimen signifies: type 1 regulatory T cells sorted from the T-allo10 product. The receptors come from a human donor in good health.

This clonotype has ten or more counts. The gene calls are TRBV27 and TRBJ1-2; TRBD1 might be the D (5 bases). V was trimmed by 0 bases and J by 7 bases, leaving 9 bases between them. Germline V gives CDR1 MNHEY, CDR2 SMNVEV (reference sequence). The CDR3 sequence is 13 residues long. Here the CDR3 DNA reads TGTGCCAGCAGTTTATCGGGCAGGGTTGGCTACACCTTC. Translating it yields CASSLSGRVGYTF.

The sample holds a few counts of this clonotype. The rearrangement joins TRBV5-6 to TRBJ2-6; D is possibly TRBD2 (5 bases). V was shortened by 6 bases and J by 1 base, with 11 bases between the two germline ends. Per germline, CDR1 SGHDT and CDR2 YYEEEE. This CDR3 has 15 residues. CDR3 loop: CASTPGISGANVLTF. CDR3 nucleotides: TGTGCCAGCACCCCGGGAATATCTGGGGCCAACGTCCTGACTTTC.

The rearrangement links TRBV20-1 to TRBJ2-2, with a possible D match to TRBD1 (5 bases). Germline values: CDR1 DFQATT, CDR2 SNEGSKA (reference sequence). The CDR3 totals 15 residues. V was pared by 0 bases and J by 5 bases, with 13 bases between. The CDR3 loop reads CSARDWAGITGELFF. The CDR3 DNA reads as TGCAGTGCTAGAGATTGGGCAGGGATTACCGGGGAGCTGTTTTTT.

This clonotype was detected many times. The chain is built from TRBV7-8 and TRBJ2-3, with 11 bases lining up with TRBD2. V was pared by 2 bases and J by 2 bases, with 6 bases of the junction left unmatched. The CDR3 contains 17 residues. CDR1 and CDR2 (germline): SGHVS, FQNEAQ. The CDR3, as DNA: TGTGCCAGCAGCTTATTGACTAGCGGGGCTTCCACAGATACGCAGTATTTT. It codes for CASSLLTSGASTDTQYF.

This clonotype was detected only a few times. The chain is built from TRBV7-9 and TRBJ2-3; D not certain. Germline values: CDR1 SEHNR, CDR2 FQNEAQ (reference sequence). V lost 7 bases and J 5 bases, leaving 7 bases between the germline ends. The CDR3 is 11 amino acids. The CDR3 reads CASNSGDTQYF. In nucleotides, the CDR3 is TGTGCCAGCAACTCTGGAGATACGCAGTATTTT.

The CDR3 bases are TGTGCCAGCAGCTTGTACGACGGGAGTGGGGATACGCAGTATTTT. Translation gives CASSLYDGSGDTQYF. This rearrangement joins TRBV5-4 to TRBJ2-3, with a weak D call TRBD2 (6 bases). Germline V lookup: CDR1 SGHNT, CDR2 YYREEE (reference sequence). The CDR3 loop spans 15 amino acids. V was cut by 1 base and J by 6 bases, with 15 bases left in between. Full variable domain (missing parts from reference TRBV5-4 and TRBJ2-3): ETGVTQSPTHLIKTRGQQVTLRCSSQSGHNTVSWYQQALGQGPQFIFQYYREEENGRGNFPPRFSGLQFPNYSSELNVNALELDDSALYLCASSLYDGSGDTQYFGPGTRLTVL.